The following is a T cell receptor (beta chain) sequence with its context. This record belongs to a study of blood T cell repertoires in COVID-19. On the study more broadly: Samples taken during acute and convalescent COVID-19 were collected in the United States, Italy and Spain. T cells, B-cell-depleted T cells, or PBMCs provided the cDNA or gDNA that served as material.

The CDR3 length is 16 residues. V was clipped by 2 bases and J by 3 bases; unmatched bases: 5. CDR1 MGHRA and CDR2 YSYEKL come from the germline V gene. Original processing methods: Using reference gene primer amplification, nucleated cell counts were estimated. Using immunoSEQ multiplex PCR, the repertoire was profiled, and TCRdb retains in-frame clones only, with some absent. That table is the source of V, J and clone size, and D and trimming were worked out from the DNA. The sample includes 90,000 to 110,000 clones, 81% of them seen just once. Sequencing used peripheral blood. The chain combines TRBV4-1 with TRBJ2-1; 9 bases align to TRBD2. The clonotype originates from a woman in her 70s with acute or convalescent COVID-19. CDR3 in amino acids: CASSQTVAGDYNEQFF. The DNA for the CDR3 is TGCGCCAGCAGCCAAACCGTAGCGGGGGACTACAATGAGCAGTTCTTC.